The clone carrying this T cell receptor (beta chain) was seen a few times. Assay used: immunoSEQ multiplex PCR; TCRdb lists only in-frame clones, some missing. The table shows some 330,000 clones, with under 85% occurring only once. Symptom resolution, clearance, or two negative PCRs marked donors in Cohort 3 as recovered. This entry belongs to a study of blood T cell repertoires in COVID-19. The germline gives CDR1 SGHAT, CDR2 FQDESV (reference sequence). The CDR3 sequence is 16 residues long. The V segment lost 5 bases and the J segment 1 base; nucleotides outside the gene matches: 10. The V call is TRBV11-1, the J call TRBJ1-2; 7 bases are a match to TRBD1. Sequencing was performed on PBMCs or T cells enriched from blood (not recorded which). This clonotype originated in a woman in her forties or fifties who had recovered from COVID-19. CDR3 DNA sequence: TGTGCCAGCAGCCCCCTGGGGGGACAGCTTAACTATGGCTACACCTTC. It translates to CASSPLGGQLNYGYTF.